The 31 T cell receptor beta chains in this list originate from one sample, sequenced in a study of STAT5B mutations in CD4+ large granular lymphocyte leukemia. Measured with immunoSEQ multiplex PCR; TCRdb has only the in-frame clones, and not every one. The sample yields some 35,000 clones, roughly 71% seen once. Sequenced sample: CD4+ T cells from blood buffy coats. The source is a human donor in good health.

The chain combines TRBV5-1 with TRBJ1-1, with D uncertain. Trimming cost V 5 bases and J 1 base, with 9 bases left between them. Germline V lookup: CDR1 SGHRS, CDR2 YFSETQ. CDR3 size: 13 residues. The CDR3 DNA is TGCGCCAGCAGGGGCGACACGAACACTGAAGCTTTCTTT. This codes for CASRGDTNTEAFF. Drawing the rest from reference TRBV5-1 and TRBJ1-1, the complete variable domain is KAGVTQTPRYLIKTRGQQVTLSCSPISGHRSVSWYQQTPGQGLQFLFEYFSETQRNKGNFPGRFSGRQFSNSRSEMNVSTLELGDSALYLCASRGDTNTEAFFGQGTRLTVV.

CDR3 in amino acids: CASSQVVMNSGNTIYF. In nucleotides, the CDR3 is TGTGCCAGCAGCCAAGTTGTAATGAACTCTGGAAACACCATATATTTT. V usage is TRBV14 and J usage is TRBJ1-3; D gene uncertain. This CDR3 is built from 16 residues. Germline assignment: CDR1 SGHDN and CDR2 FVKESK. Trimming left V 1 base short and J 0 bases short, with 10 bases between.

This clone was found once. J is TRBJ2-5 and V is TRBV4-1, with D perhaps TRBD1 (7 bases). The CDR3 has 17 residues. The V and J ends lost 5 bases and 5 bases respectively, with 24 bases between them. Germline CDR1 is MGHRA and CDR2 is YSYEKL. The CDR3 region is CASSYGGGGSRWETQYF. CDR3 DNA: TGCGCCAGCAGCTATGGAGGAGGGGGCTCCAGGTGGGAGACCCAGTACTTC.

This clone has more than one count but fewer than ten. This rearrangement joins TRBV5-1 to TRBJ1-2; 7 bases match TRBD1. CDR1 SGHRS and CDR2 YFSETQ come from the germline V gene. This CDR3 is 15 amino acids long. Trimming at V came to 2 bases and at J to 4 bases, leaving 8 bases not matched to a gene. CDR3 protein: CASSLQGRRGYGYTF. CDR3 bases: TGCGCCAGCAGCTTACAGGGGCGAAGAGGCTATGGCTACACCTTC.

This clone has more than one count but fewer than ten. V gene TRBV30 combines with J gene TRBJ2-2; D ambiguous. Trimming cost V 0 bases and J 4 bases, with 6 bases left between them. The CDR3 is 13 residues long. CDR1 GTSNPN and CDR2 SVGIG come from the germline V gene (reference sequence). The CDR3 sequence: CAWSVPGTGELFF. The CDR3 region has the DNA TGTGCCTGGAGTGTACCGGGCACCGGGGAGCTGTTTTTT.

The chain employs TRBV6-5 and TRBJ2-5, with D hard to call. Germline assignment: CDR1 MNHEY and CDR2 SVGAGI. V was clipped by 7 bases and J by 0 bases, with 9 bases between them. The CDR3 extends over 13 amino acids. In DNA form, the CDR3 reads TGTGCCAGCAATACCTGGAACCAAGAGACCCAGTACTTC. Amino acids: CASNTWNQETQYF.

The gene calls are TRBV27 and TRBJ1-2, with D tentatively TRBD1 (6 bases). V was pared by 1 base and J by 3 bases, with 12 bases between. The CDR3 is 15 residues long. CDR1 and CDR2 (germline): MNHEY, SMNVEV (reference sequence). The DNA of the CDR3 is TGTGCCAGCAGTTTATATCCAGGGGCCGACTATGGCTACACCTTC. Amino acid sequence: CASSLYPGADYGYTF.

V and J are TRBV5-1 and TRBJ2-7, with TRBD1 identical over 11 bases. The CDR3 is 15 residues long. Germline-derived CDR1 and CDR2 are SGHRS and YFSETQ. V lost 4 bases to trimming and J lost 5 bases; unmatched junction nucleotides: 8. The CDR3, as DNA: TGCGCCAGCAGCGGGGGACAGGGGGGGGTCGACGAGCAGTACTTC. Encoded protein: CASSGGQGGVDEQYF.

The chain employs TRBV4-1 and TRBJ2-3; perhaps TRBD2 as D (5 bases). V lost 4 bases, J lost 2 bases, and 16 bases lay in between. The CDR3 covers 16 residues. The germline V gene has CDR1 MGHRA and CDR2 YSYEKL. The CDR3 spells CASSPLTGRHTDTQYF. CDR3 coding DNA: TGCGCCAGCAGCCCCCTAACGGGGAGACACACAGATACGCAGTATTTT.

The chain carries TRBV30 and TRBJ1-6; 7 bases are shared with TRBD1. Germline loops: CDR1 GTSNPN, CDR2 SVGIG (reference sequence). V lost 5 bases to trimming and J lost 7 bases; unmatched junction nucleotides: 5. The CDR3 runs 13 residues. The CDR3 bases are TGTGCCTGGTCAGGGGGGGGGAATTCACCCCTCCACTTT. Translating it yields CAWSGGGNSPLHF.

This clone occurred once. The rearrangement joins TRBV19 to TRBJ2-5; D possibly matches TRBD1 or TRBD2 (6 bases each). V lost 10 bases and J 5 bases, leaving 11 bases between the germline ends. The CDR3 runs to 11 residues. In germline, CDR1 is LNHDA, CDR2 SQIVND (reference sequence). Here the CDR3 reads CATRGVETQYF. The DNA for the CDR3 is TGTGCCACAAGGGGGGTTGAGACCCAGTACTTC.

The chain combines TRBV18 with TRBJ1-1; D unresolved. Trimming removed 2 bases at V and 0 bases at J, with 10 bases between. Germline loops: CDR1 KGHSH, CDR2 LQKENI. The CDR3 is 15 amino acids. In nucleotides, the CDR3 is TGTGCCAGCTCACCAGGTATTTCCGTGAACACTGAAGCTTTCTTT. This codes for CASSPGISVNTEAFF. Filled out from reference TRBV18 and TRBJ1-1, the complete variable domain reads NAGVMQNPRHLVRRRGQEARLRCSPMKGHSHVYWYRQLPEEGLKFMVYLQKENIIDESGMPKERFSAEFPKEGPSILRIQQVVRGDSAAYFCASSPGISVNTEAFFGQGTRLTVV.

This clone was found once. The J gene is TRBJ2-1, the V gene TRBV7-2; weak D call: TRBD2 (5 bases). Germline-derived CDR1 and CDR2 are SGHTA and FQGNSA. The CDR3 totals 16 residues. Trimming stripped 1 base from V and 6 bases from J, with 16 bases between. This CDR3 is CASSLVPSSSGNEQFF. Here the CDR3 DNA reads TGTGCCAGCAGCTTAGTTCCTAGCTCTTCGGGCAATGAGCAGTTCTTC.

This clone is a singleton in its sample. The rearrangement links TRBV5-4 to TRBJ1-2; D not certain. Trimming pared 0 bases from V and 2 bases from J, leaving 5 bases between. This CDR3 spans 13 amino acids. CDR1 is SGHNT and CDR2 is YYREEE in the germline V gene (reference sequence). The CDR3 reads CASSLEANYGYTF. The DNA of the CDR3 is TGTGCCAGCAGCTTGGAGGCAAACTATGGCTACACCTTC.

V is TRBV15 and J is TRBJ2-7; D unclear. Germline lookup yields CDR1 LNHNV and CDR2 YYDKDF (reference sequence). The CDR3 totals 13 residues. V was clipped by 3 bases and J by 3 bases, with 9 bases between them. The CDR3 is CATSRAIYYEQYF. In DNA form, the CDR3 reads TGTGCCACCAGCAGGGCCATCTACTACGAGCAGTACTTC. The full variable domain, with the rest looked up from reference TRBV15 and TRBJ2-7, is DAMVIQNPRYQVTQFGKPVTLSCSQTLNHNVMYWYQQKSSQAPKLLFHYYDKDFNNEADTPDNFQSRRPNTSFCFLDIRSPGLGDTAMYLCATSRAIYYEQYFGPGTRLTVT.

This clone occurred a few times. This chain connects TRBV27 to TRBJ1-5, with D possibly TRBD1 on 6 matching bases. The CDR3 extends over 15 amino acids. Germline V lookup: CDR1 MNHEY, CDR2 SMNVEV (reference sequence). Trimming shortened V by 6 bases and J by 1 base, and 13 bases separated the two germline ends. CDR3 sequence: CASRAGVVSNQPQHF. In nucleotides, the CDR3 is TGTGCCAGCAGAGCAGGGGTAGTAAGCAATCAGCCCCAGCATTTT.

The count of this clone is one. The rearrangement uses TRBV7-9 and TRBJ2-7; 10 bases map to TRBD2. The length of the CDR3 is 14 residues. V lost 2 bases and J lost 7; bases outside the gene matches: 5. Germline V gene data show CDR1 as SEHNR and CDR2 as FQNEAQ (reference sequence). CDR3 sequence: CASSLSGGAGEQYF. In DNA, the CDR3 is TGTGCCAGCAGCTTAAGCGGGGGGGCGGGTGAGCAGTACTTC.

The sample holds one count of this clone. The chain combines TRBV6-1 with TRBJ2-1; D perhaps matches TRBD2 (7 bases). Germline V gene lookup returns CDR1 MNHNS and CDR2 SASEGT. V was pared by 8 bases and J by 8 bases, with 19 bases between. The CDR3 length is 14 residues. CDR3 sequence reads: CASYLRGGQYEQFF. The CDR3 coding sequence is TGTGCCAGCTATCTCAGGGGAGGGCAATATGAGCAGTTCTTC.

The V and J genes are TRBV5-4 and TRBJ2-1; possibly TRBD2 for D (6 bases). The CDR3 is made up of 14 amino acids. CDR1 SGHNT and CDR2 YYREEE come from the germline V gene (reference sequence). Between the trimmed V and J ends, which lost 3 bases and 4 bases, there was a span of 11 bases. The CDR3 region is CASSYIGTYNEQFF. The CDR3 DNA sequence: TGTGCCAGCAGCTATATAGGGACTTACAATGAGCAGTTCTTC.

This chain joins TRBV14 and TRBJ2-5; D is tentatively TRBD1 or TRBD2 (6 bases each). Germline CDR1 SGHDN, CDR2 FVKESK. CDR3 length: 14 residues. Between the trimmed V and J ends, which lost 5 bases and 7 bases, there was a span of 17 bases. The CDR3 spells CASSAQGGRGTQYF. In nucleotides, the CDR3 is TGTGCCAGCAGCGCGCAAGGGGGGCGTGGGACCCAGTACTTC.

The V and J genes are TRBV5-5 and TRBJ2-5; D uncertain. The germline CDR1 and CDR2 sequences are SGHKS and YYEKEE (reference sequence). The CDR3 contains 10 residues. With 4 bases removed from V and 5 bases from J, the gap between germline ends came to 3 bases. The DNA of the CDR3 is TGTGCCAGCAGCGGGGAGACCCAGTACTTC. Translated, it gives CASSGETQYF.

This clone was found a few times. V gene TRBV4-3 combines with J gene TRBJ1-6; possibly TRBD1 for D (5 bases). The CDR3 sequence is 19 residues long. Germline V gene data show CDR1 as LGHNA and CDR2 as YSLEER. V was pared by 0 bases and J by 7 bases, with 22 bases between. For the CDR3, the DNA is TGCGCCAGCAGCCAAGATAGAGGGCTGCCAGGGTTTCCCAATTCACCCCTCCACTTT. As protein: CASSQDRGLPGFPNSPLHF.

This chain joins TRBV4-1 and TRBJ1-3, with D unresolved. Germline V lookup: CDR1 MGHRA, CDR2 YSYEKL. The CDR3 is 17 residues long. Trimming removed 0 bases at V and 0 bases at J, with 12 bases between. The CDR3 DNA sequence: TGCGCCAGCAGCCAAGAAGCGGGGTCCTTCTCTGGAAACACCATATATTTT. Protein: CASSQEAGSFSGNTIYF.

The chain links TRBV19 to TRBJ1-5; D gene ambiguous. Trimming pared 7 bases from V and 3 bases from J, leaving 10 bases between. This CDR3 is 13 amino acids long. Per the germline V gene, CDR1 is LNHDA and CDR2 is SQIVND (reference sequence). The CDR3: CASTVMSNQPQHF. In DNA, the CDR3 is TGTGCCAGTACCGTCATGTCCAATCAGCCCCAGCATTTT.

This clone was observed a handful of times. V gene TRBV28 combines with J gene TRBJ1-1; D remains ambiguous. The germline gives CDR1 MDHEN, CDR2 SYDVKM. This CDR3 region has 11 residues. V dropped 5 bases and J dropped 5 bases, with 6 bases sitting between them. The DNA of the CDR3 is TGTGCCAGCAGTCCCAGGACTGAAGCTTTCTTT. It yields the protein CASSPRTEAFF.

This clone was observed a few times. This chain joins TRBV9 and TRBJ1-5; 10 positions agree with TRBD1. This CDR3 region has 15 residues. Germline trimming cut 8 bases from V and 0 bases from J; bases unmatched to any gene: 5. CDR1 is SGDLS and CDR2 is YYNGEE in the germline V gene. The CDR3 sequence: CARGQGLYSNQPQHF. The CDR3 region has the DNA TGTGCCAGGGGACAGGGGCTTTATAGCAATCAGCCCCAGCATTTT.

This rearrangement joins TRBV5-1 to TRBJ2-1, with D uncertain. Trimming pared 7 bases from V and 4 bases from J, leaving 18 bases between. CDR1 SGHRS and CDR2 YFSETQ come from the germline V gene. The CDR3 spans 15 residues. CDR3 amino acids: CASEPSGKQYNEQFF. The CDR3 coding sequence is TGCGCCAGCGAACCGTCAGGAAAACAGTACAATGAGCAGTTCTTC.

As DNA, the CDR3 is TGCGCCAGCAGCCACCAGGGGGGAAACACAGATACGCAGTATTTT. Protein: CASSHQGGNTDTQYF. The rearrangement links TRBV4-3 to TRBJ2-3, with D perhaps matching TRBD1 (7 bases). V was shortened by 3 bases and J by 2 bases, with 12 bases between the two germline ends. The CDR3 is 15 residues long. CDR1 is LGHNA and CDR2 is YSLEER in the germline V gene.

This clone has only a few counts. The CDR3 protein is CASSLGISGNTIYF. CDR3 nucleotides: TGTGCCAGCTCACTCGGGATCTCTGGAAACACCATATATTTT. V is TRBV18 and J is TRBJ1-3; no reliable D call. The CDR3 covers 14 residues. With 4 bases removed from V and 0 bases from J, the gap between germline ends came to 7 bases. Germline V gene lookup returns CDR1 KGHSH and CDR2 LQKENI. Full variable domain (rest looked up from reference TRBV18 and TRBJ1-3): NAGVMQNPRHLVRRRGQEARLRCSPMKGHSHVYWYRQLPEEGLKFMVYLQKENIIDESGMPKERFSAEFPKEGPSILRIQQVVRGDSAAYFCASSLGISGNTIYFGEGSWLTVV.

The J gene is TRBJ2-3, the V gene TRBV7-2; the D gene is possibly TRBD2 (5 bases). The length of the CDR3 is 16 residues. V was cut by 2 bases and J by 0 bases, with 12 bases left in between. Germline V gives CDR1 SGHTA, CDR2 FQGNSA. DNA of the CDR3: TGTGCCAGCAGCTTATCCTCAGGACTGAGCACAGATACGCAGTATTTT. Its translation is CASSLSSGLSTDTQYF.

J is TRBJ1-2 and V is TRBV7-2, with TRBD1 matching over 7 bases. V shed 0 bases, J shed 7 bases, and the junction held 2 bases outside the gene matches. The CDR3 sequence is 13 residues long. Germline CDR1 is SGHTA and CDR2 is FQGNSA. In nucleotides, the CDR3 is TGTGCCAGCAGCTTAGCAGGGGGCTTTGGCTACACCTTC. Amino acids: CASSLAGGFGYTF.